This is a list of T cell receptor beta chains from one sample in a study of T-cell memory formation after mild COVID-19. TCRdb reprocessed the 5' RACE reads with MiXCR, giving one entry per CDR3 protein. The sample includes about 470,000 distinct CDR3 sequences, about 23% of them seen just once. Sequencing was carried out using PBMCs or a T cell subset sorted from them (not recorded which). The receptor set was obtained from an adult woman who had mild COVID-19 (a few samples of this study predate the infection). Cell type and time point are not known. CDR3s include the opening cysteine and the closing phenylalanine or tryptophan. The order of the fields is CDR3 length, J gene, V gene, CDR3 protein.

len: 12; j_gene: TRBJ2-1; v_gene: TRBV5-6; CDR3aa: CASSLVGDEQFF
len: 13; j_gene: TRBJ1-5; v_gene: TRBV7-8; CDR3aa: CASSTAGLAPQHF
len: 14; j_gene: TRBJ2-3; v_gene: TRBV7-3; CDR3aa: CASAAGSGTDTQYF
len: 14; j_gene: TRBJ1-5; v_gene: TRBV20-1; CDR3aa: CSARGAGYDQPQHF
len: 14; j_gene: TRBJ2-3; v_gene: TRBV20-1; CDR3aa: CSGLAGGRTDTQYF
len: 16; j_gene: TRBJ2-7; v_gene: TRBV5-1; CDR3aa: CASSGLAGLSSYEQYF
len: 13; j_gene: TRBJ1-4; v_gene: TRBV24-1; CDR3aa: CATSDRGDEKLFF
len: 17; j_gene: TRBJ2-3; v_gene: TRBV5-1; CDR3aa: CASSFGRSTILTDTQYF
len: 17; j_gene: TRBJ2-1; v_gene: TRBV3-1; CDR3aa: CASSQAEGRLAGAKQFF
len: 15; j_gene: TRBJ1-5; v_gene: TRBV27; CDR3aa: CASSEDRSGNQPQHF
len: 16; j_gene: TRBJ1-5; v_gene: TRBV3-1; CDR3aa: CASSPGDRGHDQTQHF
len: 17; j_gene: TRBJ1-1; v_gene: TRBV2; CDR3aa: CASSASFGSQGKTEAFF
len: 16; j_gene: TRBJ2-1; v_gene: TRBV18; CDR3aa: CASSPFSGGPGNEQFF
len: 13; j_gene: TRBJ2-2; v_gene: TRBV21-1; CDR3aa: CASVRGYTGELFF